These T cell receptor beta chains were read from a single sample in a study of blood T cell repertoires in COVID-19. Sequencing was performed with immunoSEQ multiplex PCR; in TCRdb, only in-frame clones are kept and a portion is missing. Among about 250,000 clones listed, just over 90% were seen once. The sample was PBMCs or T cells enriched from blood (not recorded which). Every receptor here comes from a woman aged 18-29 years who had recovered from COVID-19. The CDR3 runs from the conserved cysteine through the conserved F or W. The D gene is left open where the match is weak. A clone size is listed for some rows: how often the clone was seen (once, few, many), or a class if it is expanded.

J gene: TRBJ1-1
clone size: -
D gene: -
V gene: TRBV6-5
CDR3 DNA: TGTGCCAGCAGTTACGCAAGGGGCACTGAAGCTTTCTTT
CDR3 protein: CASSYARGTEAFF

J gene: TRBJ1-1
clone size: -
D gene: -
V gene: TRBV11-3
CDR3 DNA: TGTGCCAGCAGCTGGGGATCGCGTGGGGGGGACACTGAAGCTTTCTTT
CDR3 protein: CASSWGSRGGDTEAFF

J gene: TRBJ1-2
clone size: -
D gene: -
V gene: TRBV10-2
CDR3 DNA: TGCGCCTCAGGCACCACTGGAGGCTACACCTTC
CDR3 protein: CASGTTGGYTF

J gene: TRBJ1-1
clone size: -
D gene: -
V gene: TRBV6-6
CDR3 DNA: TGTGCCAGCAGTAACCAGGGTTTTTCGTCTGAAGCTTTCTTT
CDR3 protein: CASSNQGFSSEAFF

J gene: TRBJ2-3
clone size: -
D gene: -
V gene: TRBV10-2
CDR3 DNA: TGCGCCAGCAGTGAGTCGACACCCACTCCAAATACGCAGTATTTT
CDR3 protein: CASSESTPTPNTQYF

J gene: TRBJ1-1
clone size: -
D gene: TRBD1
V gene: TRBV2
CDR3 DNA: TGTGCCAGCAGTGAATCGGGACAGTTGATAATGAACACTGAAGCTTTCTTT
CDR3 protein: CASSESGQLIMNTEAFF

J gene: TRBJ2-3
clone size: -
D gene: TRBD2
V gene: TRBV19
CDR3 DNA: TGTGCCAGTAGCCGGCGGGGGGGTCGCACAGATACGCAGTATTTT
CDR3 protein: CASSRRGGRTDTQYF

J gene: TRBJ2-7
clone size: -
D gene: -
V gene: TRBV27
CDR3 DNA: TGTGCCAGCAGTACCACAGGGAGCTCCTACGAGCAGTACTTC
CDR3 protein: CASSTTGSSYEQYF

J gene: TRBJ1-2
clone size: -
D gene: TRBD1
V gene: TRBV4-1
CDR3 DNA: TGCGCCAGCAGCGAGACAGGGACCCATGGCTACACCTTC
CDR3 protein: CASSETGTHGYTF

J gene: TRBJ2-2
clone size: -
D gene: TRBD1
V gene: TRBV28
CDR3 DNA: TGTGCCAGCAGGAATCCGGGACAGGGGGCGATCGGGGAGCTGTTTTTT
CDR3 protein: CASRNPGQGAIGELFF

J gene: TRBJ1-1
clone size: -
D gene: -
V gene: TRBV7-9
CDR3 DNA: TGTGCCAGCAGCTCCAGGGGCAGGACTGAAGCTTTCTTT
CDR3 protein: CASSSRGRTEAFF

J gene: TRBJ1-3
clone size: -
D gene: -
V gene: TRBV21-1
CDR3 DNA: TGTGCCAGCAGCAAAGCCGAACTTGGCGGCCCTGGAAACACCATATATTTT
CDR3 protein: CASSKAELGGPGNTIYF

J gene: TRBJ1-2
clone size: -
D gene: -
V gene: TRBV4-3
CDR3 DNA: TGCGCCAGCAGCCAAGATGACACCACCTACACCTTC
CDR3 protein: CASSQDDTTYTF

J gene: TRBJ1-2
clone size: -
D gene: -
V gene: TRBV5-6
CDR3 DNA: TGTGCCAGCAGCTGGGGCCGGCTAGGGGATAACTATGGCTACACCTTC
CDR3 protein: CASSWGRLGDNYGYTF

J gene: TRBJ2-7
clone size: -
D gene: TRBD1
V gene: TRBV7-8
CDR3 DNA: TGTGCCAGCAGCCTCCCGGGACAGGGGGTATACGAGCAGTACTTC
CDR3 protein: CASSLPGQGVYEQYF

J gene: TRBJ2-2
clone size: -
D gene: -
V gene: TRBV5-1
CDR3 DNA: TGCGCCAGCAGGCAACATAACCAGGGTCCCGGGGAGCTGTTTTTT
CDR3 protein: CASRQHNQGPGELFF

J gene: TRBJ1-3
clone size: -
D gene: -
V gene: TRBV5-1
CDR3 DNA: TGCGCCAGCAGCTTGGGAGCCTCTGGAAACACCATATATTTT
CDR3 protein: CASSLGASGNTIYF

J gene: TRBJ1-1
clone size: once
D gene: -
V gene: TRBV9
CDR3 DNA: TGTGCCAGCAGCGTAGGGGGGCAGATGAACACTGAAGCTTTCTTT
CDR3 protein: CASSVGGQMNTEAFF

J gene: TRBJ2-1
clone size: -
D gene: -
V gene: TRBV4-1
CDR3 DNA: TGCGCCAGCAGCCAAGAACCAGCGGTATCCTACAATGAGCAGTTCTTC
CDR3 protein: CASSQEPAVSYNEQFF

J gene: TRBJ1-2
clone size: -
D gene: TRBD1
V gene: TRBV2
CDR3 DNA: TGTGCCAGCAGTTCCTCAGGGGGCCATACCTATGGCTACACCTTC
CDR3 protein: CASSSSGGHTYGYTF

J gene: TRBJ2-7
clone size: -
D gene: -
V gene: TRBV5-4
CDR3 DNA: TGTGCCAGCAGCTTAGGCCCGGGGGAGCCCTACGAGCAGTACTTC
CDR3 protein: CASSLGPGEPYEQYF

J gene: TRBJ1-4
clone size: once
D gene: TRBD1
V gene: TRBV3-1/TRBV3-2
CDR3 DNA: TGTGCCAGCAGCGGTTTACAGGGGGCGCGGGGAAAACTGTTTTTT
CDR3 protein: CASSGLQGARGKLFF

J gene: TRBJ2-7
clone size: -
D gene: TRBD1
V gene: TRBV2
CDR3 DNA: TGTGCCAGCAGTGGGACAGGGGGTTTTCGGGAGCAGTACTTC
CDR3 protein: CASSGTGGFREQYF

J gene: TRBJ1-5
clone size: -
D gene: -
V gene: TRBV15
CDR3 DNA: TGTGCCACCAGCCGGGTAGATCAGCCCCAGCATTTT
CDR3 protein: CATSRVDQPQHF

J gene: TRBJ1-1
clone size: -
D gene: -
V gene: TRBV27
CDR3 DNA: TGTGCCAGCAGTTTGAGCACGAACACTGAAGCTTTCTTT
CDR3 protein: CASSLSTNTEAFF

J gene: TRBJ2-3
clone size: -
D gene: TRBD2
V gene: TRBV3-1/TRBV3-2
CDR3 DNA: TGTGCCAGCAGACCTAGCGGGAGGGGCACAGATACGCAGTATTTT
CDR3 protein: CASRPSGRGTDTQYF

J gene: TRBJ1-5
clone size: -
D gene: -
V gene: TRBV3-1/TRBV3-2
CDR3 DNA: TGTGCCAGCAGCCAATCGGCCAATCCCCGTCTAGAGCCCCAGCATTTT
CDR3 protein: CASSQSANPRLEPQHF

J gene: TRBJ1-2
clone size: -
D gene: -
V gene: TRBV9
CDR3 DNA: TGTGCCAGCAGCCCTCGTAGAGGCAGCACAAACTATGGCTACACCTTC
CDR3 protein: CASSPRRGSTNYGYTF

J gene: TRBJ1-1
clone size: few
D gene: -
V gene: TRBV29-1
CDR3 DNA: TGCAGCGCCCAGCGGACAGCGATGAACACTGAAGCTTTCTTT
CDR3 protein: CSAQRTAMNTEAFF

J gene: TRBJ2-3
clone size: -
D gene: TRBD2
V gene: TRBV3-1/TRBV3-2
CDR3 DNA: TGTGCCAGCAGCCAACTAGCGGGGGGACCAGATACGCAGTATTTT
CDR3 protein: CASSQLAGGPDTQYF

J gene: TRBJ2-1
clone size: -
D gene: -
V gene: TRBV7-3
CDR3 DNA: TGTGCCAGCAGGCGCGGCGGGAATGAGCAGTTCTTC
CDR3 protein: CASRRGGNEQFF

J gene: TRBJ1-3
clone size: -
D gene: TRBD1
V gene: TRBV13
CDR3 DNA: TGTGCCAGCAGCCCGGGACAGGGTCTGCACACCATATATTTT
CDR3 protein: CASSPGQGLHTIYF

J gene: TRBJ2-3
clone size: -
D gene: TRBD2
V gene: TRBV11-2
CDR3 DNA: TGTGCCAGCAGCTTAAATAGCGGGGGCCGGGTGGATACGCAGTATTTT
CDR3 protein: CASSLNSGGRVDTQYF

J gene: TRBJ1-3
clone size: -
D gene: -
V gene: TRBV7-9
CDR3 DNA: TGTGCCAGCATCGAACTGGTAATCGGAAACACCATATATTTT
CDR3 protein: CASIELVIGNTIYF

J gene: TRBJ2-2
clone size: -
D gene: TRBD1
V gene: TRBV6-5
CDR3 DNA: TGTGCCAGCAGGGGGGGACAGGTGGCCGGGGAGCTGTTTTTT
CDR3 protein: CASRGGQVAGELFF

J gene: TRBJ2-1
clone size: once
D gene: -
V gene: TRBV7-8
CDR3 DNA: TGTGCCAGCAGCTTAGCTTGGCGACGGCGGGACCTGGGTGAGCAGTTCTTC
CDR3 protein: CASSLAWRRRDLGEQFF

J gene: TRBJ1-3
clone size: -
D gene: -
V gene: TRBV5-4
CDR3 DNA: TGTGCCAGCAGCTTGGGTATCTCTGGAAACACCATATATTTT
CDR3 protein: CASSLGISGNTIYF

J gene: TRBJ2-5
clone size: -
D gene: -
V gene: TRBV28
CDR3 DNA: TGTGCCAGCGGCCGAGGTAACCAAGAGACCCAGTACTTC
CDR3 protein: CASGRGNQETQYF

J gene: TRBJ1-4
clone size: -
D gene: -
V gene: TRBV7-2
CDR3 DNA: TGTGCCAGCAGCTTAGAGTTCGGGGGATATGAAAAACTGTTTTTT
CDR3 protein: CASSLEFGGYEKLFF

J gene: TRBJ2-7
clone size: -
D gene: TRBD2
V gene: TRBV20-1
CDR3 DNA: TGCAGTGCTAGTAGGGGATGGGGGGGTACTTACGAGCAGTACTTC
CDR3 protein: CSASRGWGGTYEQYF

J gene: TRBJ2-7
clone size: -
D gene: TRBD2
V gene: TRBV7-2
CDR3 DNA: TGTGCCAGCAGCCCTCGCAGCGGGGGCGTATACGAGCAGTACTTC
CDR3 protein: CASSPRSGGVYEQYF

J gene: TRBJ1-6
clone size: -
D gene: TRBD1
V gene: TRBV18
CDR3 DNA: TGTGCCAGCTCACCCGACCGGGACAGGGGGTATTCACCCCTCCACTTT
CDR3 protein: CASSPDRDRGYSPLHF

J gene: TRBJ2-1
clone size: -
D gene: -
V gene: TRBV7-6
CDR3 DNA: TGTGCCAGCAGCCTCAGGTACTCCTACAATGAGCAGTTCTTC
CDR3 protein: CASSLRYSYNEQFF

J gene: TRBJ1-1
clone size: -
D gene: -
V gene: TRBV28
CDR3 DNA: TGTGCCAGCAGTTTCCCAGGGATGAACACTGAAGCTTTCTTT
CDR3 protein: CASSFPGMNTEAFF

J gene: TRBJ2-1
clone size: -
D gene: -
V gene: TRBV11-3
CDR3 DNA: TGTGCCAGCAGCGATGACTGGACCTACAATGAGCAGTTCTTC
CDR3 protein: CASSDDWTYNEQFF